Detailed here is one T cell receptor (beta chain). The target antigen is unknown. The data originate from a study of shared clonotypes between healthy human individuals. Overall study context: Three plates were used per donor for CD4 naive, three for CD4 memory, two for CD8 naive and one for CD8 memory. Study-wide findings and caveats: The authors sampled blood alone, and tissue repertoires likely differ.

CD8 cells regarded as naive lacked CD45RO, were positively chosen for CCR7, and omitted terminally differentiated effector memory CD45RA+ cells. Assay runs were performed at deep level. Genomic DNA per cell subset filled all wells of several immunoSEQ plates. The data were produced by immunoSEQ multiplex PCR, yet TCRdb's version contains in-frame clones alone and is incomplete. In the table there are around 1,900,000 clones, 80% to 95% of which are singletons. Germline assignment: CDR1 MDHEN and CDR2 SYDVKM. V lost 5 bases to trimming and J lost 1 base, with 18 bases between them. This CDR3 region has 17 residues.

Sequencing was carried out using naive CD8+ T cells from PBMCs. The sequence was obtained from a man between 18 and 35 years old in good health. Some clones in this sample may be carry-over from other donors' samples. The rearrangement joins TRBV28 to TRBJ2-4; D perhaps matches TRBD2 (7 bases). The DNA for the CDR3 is TGTGCCAGCAGTCCTCTCCTAGGGGGGGAGGCCAAAAACATTCAGTACTTC. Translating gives CASSPLLGGEAKNIQYF.